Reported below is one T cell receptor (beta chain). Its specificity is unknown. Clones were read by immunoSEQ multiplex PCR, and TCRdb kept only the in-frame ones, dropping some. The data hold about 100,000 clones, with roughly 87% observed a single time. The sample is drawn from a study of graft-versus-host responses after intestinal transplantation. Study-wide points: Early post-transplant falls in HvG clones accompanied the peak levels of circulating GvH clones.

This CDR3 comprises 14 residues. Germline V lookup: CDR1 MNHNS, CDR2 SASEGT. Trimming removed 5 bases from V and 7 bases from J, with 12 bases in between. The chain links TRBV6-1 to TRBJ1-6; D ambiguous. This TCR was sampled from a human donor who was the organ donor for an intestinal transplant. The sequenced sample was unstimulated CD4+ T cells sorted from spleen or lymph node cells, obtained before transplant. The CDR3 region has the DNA TGTGCCAGCAGTTATAGAGGGAGGAATTCACCCCTCCACTTT. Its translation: CASSYRGRNSPLHF.